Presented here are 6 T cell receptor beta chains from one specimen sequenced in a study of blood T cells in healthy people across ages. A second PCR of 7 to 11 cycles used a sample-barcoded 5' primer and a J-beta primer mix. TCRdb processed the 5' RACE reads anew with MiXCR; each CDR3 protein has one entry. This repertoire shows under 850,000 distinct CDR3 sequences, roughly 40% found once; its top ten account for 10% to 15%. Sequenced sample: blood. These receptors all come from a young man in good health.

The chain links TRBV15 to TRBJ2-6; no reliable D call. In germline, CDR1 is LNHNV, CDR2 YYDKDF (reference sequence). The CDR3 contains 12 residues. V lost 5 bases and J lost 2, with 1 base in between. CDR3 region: CATSAGANVLTF. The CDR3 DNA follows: TGTGCCACCAGCGCTGGGGCCAACGTCCTGACTTTC.

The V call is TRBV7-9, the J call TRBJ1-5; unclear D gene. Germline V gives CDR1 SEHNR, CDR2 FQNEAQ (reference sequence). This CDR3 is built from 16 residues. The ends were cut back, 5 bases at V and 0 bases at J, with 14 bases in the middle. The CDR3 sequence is CASSDGGTASNQPQHF. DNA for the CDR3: TGTGCCAGCAGCGACGGTGGCACAGCTAGCAATCAGCCCCAGCATTTT.

The CDR3, as DNA: TGTGCCAGCAGTTACCCGGGAGAGCGTTCACCCCTCCACTTT. It codes for CASSYPGERSPLHF. This chain uses TRBV6-2 or TRBV6-3 with TRBJ1-6; no clear D gene. Trimming took off 2 bases at V and 9 bases at J, with 11 bases between the two ends. The CDR3 runs 14 residues. Germline V gives CDR1 MNHEY, CDR2 SVGEGT.

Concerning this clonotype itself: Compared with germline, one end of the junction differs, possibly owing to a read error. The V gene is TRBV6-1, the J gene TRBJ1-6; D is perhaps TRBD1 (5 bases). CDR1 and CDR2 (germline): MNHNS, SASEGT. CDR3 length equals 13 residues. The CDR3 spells CASLTAYNSPPHF. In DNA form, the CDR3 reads TGTGCCAGCCTGACAGCCTATAATTCACCCCCCCACTTT.

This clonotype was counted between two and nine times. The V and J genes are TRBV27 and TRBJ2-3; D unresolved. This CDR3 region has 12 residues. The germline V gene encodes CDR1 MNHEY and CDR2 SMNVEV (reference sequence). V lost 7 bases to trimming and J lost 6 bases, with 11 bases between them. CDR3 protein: CASKSPGDTQYF. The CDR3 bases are TGTGCCAGCAAGTCCCCGGGTGATACGCAGTATTTT.

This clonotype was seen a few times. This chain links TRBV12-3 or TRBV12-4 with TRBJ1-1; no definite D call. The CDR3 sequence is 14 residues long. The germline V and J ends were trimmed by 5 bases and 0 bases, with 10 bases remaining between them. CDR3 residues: CASSLGKLNTEAFF. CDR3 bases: TGTGCCAGCAGTCTGGGGAAATTGAACACTGAAGCTTTCTTT.